A single sample is the source of the 26 T cell receptor beta chains below, sequenced in a study of T cells in Graves' hyperthyroidism and ophthalmopathy. RNA transcripts yielded amplified TCR beta CDR3 regions. The study used the HTBI primer set for a first-round RT-PCR of the TCR CDR3. Via MiXCR, TCRdb re-called the multiplex PCR reads, giving one row per CDR3 protein. The repertoire holds around 620,000 distinct CDR3 sequences, with around 46% as singletons. What was sequenced was peripheral blood or thyroid tissue (not recorded which). These TCRs come from an adult woman with Graves' disease, either hyperthyroidism or ophthalmopathy (not recorded which).

The rearrangement joins TRBV20-1 to TRBJ1-4; possible D gene TRBD1, 6 bases. The V end was cut by 7 bases, the J end by 8 bases, with 14 bases between. The CDR3 loop spans 12 amino acids. The V gene's germline CDR1 is DFQATT and CDR2 SNEGSKA (reference sequence). The CDR3, as DNA: TGCAGTGAAGGACAGTTGGGGGAAAAACTGTTTTTT. Protein product: CSEGQLGEKLFF.

This clonotype appeared many times. This chain's CDR3 is CASSSRRGTQHF. In DNA, the CDR3 is TGTGCCAGCAGCTCGCGTAGAGGGACCCAGCATTTT. This chain joins TRBV27 and TRBJ1-5; no reliable D call. The V and J ends lost 6 bases and 11 bases respectively, with 14 bases between them. CDR1 is MNHEY, CDR2 SMNVEV, per germline (reference sequence). CDR3 size: 12 residues.

The V call is TRBV30, the J call TRBJ1-2; possible D gene TRBD1, 6 bases. The length of the CDR3 is 11 residues. Germline-derived CDR1 and CDR2 are GTSNPN and SVGIG (reference sequence). V was pared by 8 bases and J by 5 bases, with 12 bases between. In nucleotides, the CDR3 is TGTGCCGGGGGCGCGACGTATGGCTACACCTTC. Translation gives CAGGATYGYTF.

This chain's CDR3 is CASRLTLGANEKLFF. The CDR3 DNA reads TGCGCCAGCAGACTGACATTGGGGGCTAATGAAAAACTGTTTTTT. The chain couples TRBV5-1 to TRBJ1-4; perhaps TRBD1 as D (5 bases). This CDR3 is built from 15 residues. V was trimmed by 5 bases and J by 3 bases, leaving 14 bases between them. In germline, CDR1 is SGHRS, CDR2 YFSETQ.

This clonotype has a handful of counts. CDR3 DNA sequence: TGTGCCAGCTCACCTCGCGCCGGGACTTACACCGGGGAGCTGTTTTTT. Its protein is CASSPRAGTYTGELFF. The chain recombines TRBV18 with TRBJ2-2; D may be TRBD2 (6 bases). CDR3 size: 16 residues. Per germline, CDR1 KGHSH and CDR2 LQKENI. The germline V and J ends were trimmed by 3 bases and 3 bases, with 14 bases remaining between them.

This chain links TRBV20-1 with TRBJ2-5; 8 nucleotides match TRBD2. The V and J ends lost 0 bases and 3 bases, in that order; junction bases with no gene match: 6. The CDR3 contains 15 residues. The germline V gene encodes CDR1 DFQATT and CDR2 SNEGSKA (reference sequence). This chain's CDR3 is CSARDSRTSKETQYF. In DNA form, the CDR3 reads TGCAGTGCTAGAGATTCCCGGACTAGCAAAGAGACCCAGTACTTC.

The chain combines TRBV15 with TRBJ1-5, with D perhaps TRBD1 (6 bases). CDR1 and CDR2 from the germline V gene are LNHNV and YYDKDF (reference sequence). Trimming cost V 1 base and J 8 bases, with 15 bases left between them. The CDR3 length is 15 residues. The DNA for the CDR3 is TGTGCCACCAGCAGAGGTGGACAGATCCAGGAGCCCCAGCATTTT. This translates into CATSRGGQIQEPQHF. The full variable domain, rest sourced from reference TRBV15 and TRBJ1-5, is DAMVIQNPRYQVTQFGKPVTLSCSQTLNHNVMYWYQQKSSQAPKLLFHYYDKDFNNEADTPDNFQSRRPNTSFCFLDIRSPGLGDTAMYLCATSRGGQIQEPQHFGDGTRLSIL.

As regards this clonotype: This may be a read error: a much more frequent sequence differs by one nucleotide. This chain connects TRBV4-2 to TRBJ2-7, with D possibly TRBD2 on 5 matching bases. CDR3 length: 15 residues. The germline V gene encodes CDR1 LGHNA and CDR2 YNFKEQ. The V gene lost 2 bases and the J gene lost 3 bases, with 14 bases spanning the gap. Here the CDR3 DNA reads TGTGCCAGCAGCCAAATGGAGGATCCTGACTACGAGCAGTACTTC. Protein sequence: CASSQMEDPDYEQYF.

V and J are TRBV24-1 and TRBJ2-2, with 9 bases identical to TRBD2. V trimming: 9 bases; J trimming: 4 bases; junction bases outside the gene matches: 2. This CDR3 contains 13 residues. Germline V gene sequence: CDR1 KGHDR, CDR2 SFDVKD. CDR3 DNA: TGTGCCACCGCGGGAGGGAGCACCGGGGAGCTGTTTTTT. Translating gives CATAGGSTGELFF.

The sample holds one count of this clonotype. The chain joins TRBV7-9 to TRBJ1-6, with D perhaps matching TRBD1 (6 bases). The ends were cut back, 5 bases at V and 3 bases at J, with 11 bases in the middle. Germline lookup yields CDR1 SEHNR and CDR2 FQNEAQ (reference sequence). This CDR3 spans 15 amino acids. CDR3 bases: TGTGCCAGCAGCCCTCGGACAGACTATAATTCACCCCTCCACTTT. Amino acid sequence: CASSPRTDYNSPLHF.

This rearrangement joins TRBV7-2 to TRBJ2-1, with D maybe TRBD2 (6 bases). This CDR3 spans 13 amino acids. CDR1 and CDR2 (germline): SGHTA, FQGNSA. V was shortened by 4 bases and J by 5 bases, with 9 bases between the two germline ends. CDR3 amino acids: CASSSGRDNEQFF. In DNA, the CDR3 is TGTGCCAGCAGCTCCGGGAGAGACAATGAGCAGTTCTTC.

This clonotype was observed at least ten times. The genes are TRBV7-6 and TRBJ1-1; 7 bases fit TRBD1. V lost 5 bases, J lost 5 bases, and 11 bases stayed unmatched. Germline V gives CDR1 SGHVS, CDR2 FNYEAQ. The CDR3 spans 15 residues. The chain's CDR3 is CASSGDSGGDTEAFF. The CDR3 nucleotides are TGTGCCAGCAGCGGGGACTCAGGGGGAGATACTGAAGCTTTCTTT.

This clonotype was recorded at least ten times. The CDR3 here is CASSFGQGLSQPQHF. CDR3 nucleotides: TGTGCCAGCAGTTTTGGACAGGGTCTAAGTCAGCCCCAGCATTTT. The J gene is TRBJ1-5, the V gene TRBV28; 8 bases map to TRBD1. The CDR3 length is 15 residues. The junction had 7 bases not matched to a gene; V was cut back by 3 bases and J by 6 bases. Germline values: CDR1 MDHEN, CDR2 SYDVKM.

This clonotype has a single count. Without the conserved terminal phenylalanine or tryptophan, this CDR3 likely stems from a read error. No DNA is shown, since the ends of the CDR3 on it are uncertain; the CDR3 is the one TCRdb lists. The chain couples TRBV12-3 or TRBV12-4 to TRBJ1-4; the D segment call TRBD1 is taken from the table without a DNA check. Including both end residues, the CDR3 is 9 amino acids long. CDR3 in amino acids: CASIPAGVY.

This clonotype was recorded once. At one of its ends the junction is not consistent with the germline gene, which may arise from a read error. The V and J genes are TRBV7-9 and TRBJ1-1; D not certain. The germline V gene encodes CDR1 SEHNR and CDR2 FQNEAQ (reference sequence). The CDR3 loop spans 14 amino acids. DNA of the CDR3: TGTGCCAGCAGCCTAGCTACATCGAACACTGAAGCTTTCTTT. It codes for CASSLATSNTEAFF.

At least ten counts were recorded for this clonotype. The genes are TRBV14 and TRBJ2-7; TRBD1 or TRBD2 may be the D gene (5 bases each). This CDR3 spans 15 amino acids. CDR1 is SGHDN and CDR2 is FVKESK in the germline V gene. V was clipped by 2 bases and J by 1 base, with 12 bases between them. CDR3 DNA: TGTGCCAGCAGCCAAAGGGACGGTTGGTCCTACGAGCAGTACTTC. This gives the protein CASSQRDGWSYEQYF.

CDR3 sequence: CASSLALGRVKYGYTF. The CDR3 coding sequence is TGTGCCAGCAGCTTAGCGCTAGGCAGAGTGAAATATGGCTACACCTTC. This chain connects TRBV7-6 to TRBJ1-2; D is ambiguous. Trimming pared 0 bases from V and 5 bases from J, leaving 16 bases between. Germline-derived CDR1 and CDR2 are SGHVS and FNYEAQ. This CDR3 contains 16 residues.

The chain links TRBV29-1 to TRBJ2-7; no clear D. CDR3 size: 12 residues. CDR1 is SQVTM, CDR2 ANQGSEA, per germline. The CDR3 bases are TGCAGTGGGTTCCGATCATACTACGAGCAGTACTTC. It codes for CSGFRSYYEQYF.

The sample holds many counts of this clonotype. A read error may produce the germline difference seen at one junction end. The chain links TRBV24-1 to TRBJ1-1, with D hard to call. The CDR3 is made up of 11 amino acids. Germline V gives CDR1 KGHDR, CDR2 SFDVKD. The CDR3 coding sequence is TGTGTCACCAGTGATGGAGTCCAAGCTTTCTTT. It translates to CVTSDGVQAFF.

Details on this clonotype: This CDR3 fails to terminate in the conserved phenylalanine or tryptophan, so it likely reflects a read error. Because the CDR3's place on the DNA is in doubt, the DNA is left out and the CDR3 is given as listed by TCRdb. The rearrangement links TRBV5-1 to TRBJ1-6. 9 amino acids form the CDR3, both terminal residues included. Germline loops: CDR1 SGHRS, CDR2 YFSETQ. CDR3: CASSSRSGR.

The DNA for the CDR3 is TGTGCCAGTAGTATAGATAGGCGCACAGGAGAAGAGACCCAGTACTTC. Amino acids: CASSIDRRTGEETQYF. The chain couples TRBV19 to TRBJ2-5; possibly TRBD1 for D (5 bases). The V end was cut by 0 bases, the J end by 3 bases, with 14 bases between. From germline, CDR1 is LNHDA and CDR2 SQIVND (reference sequence). This CDR3 spans 16 amino acids. Filled out from reference TRBV19 and TRBJ2-5, the complete variable domain reads DGGITQSPKYLFRKEGQNVTLSCEQNLNHDAMYWYRQDPGQGLRLIYYSQIVNDFQKGDIAEGYSVSREKKESFPLTVTSAQKNPTAFYLCASSIDRRTGEETQYFGPGTRLLVL.

The chain carries TRBV29-1 and TRBJ1-4; 8 nucleotides line up with TRBD1. Germline lookup yields CDR1 SQVTM and CDR2 ANQGSEA. The CDR3 extends over 13 amino acids. The V gene end was trimmed by 7 bases and the J gene end by 8 bases; junction bases not matched to a gene: 9. DNA for the CDR3: TGCAGCGCCGATCAGGGGGCGGAAGAAAAACTGTTTTTT. It translates to CSADQGAEEKLFF. The whole variable domain, remainder taken from reference TRBV29-1 and TRBJ1-4, is SAVISQKPSRDICQRGTSLTIQCQVDSQVTMMFWYRQQPGQSLTLIATANQGSEATYESGFVIDKFPISRPNLTFSTLTVSNMSPEDSSIYLCSADQGAEEKLFFGSGTQLSVL.

The gene calls are TRBV24-1 and TRBJ1-1, with no clear D. This CDR3 has 14 amino acids. Trimming cost V 2 bases and J 7 bases, with 13 bases left between them. Per germline, CDR1 KGHDR and CDR2 SFDVKD. The CDR3 DNA is TGTGCCACCAGTGATTCGGCCCGAGGGATTGAAGCTTTCTTT. Translated: CATSDSARGIEAFF.

In the case of this clonotype: Germline is not matched at one junction end, which may reflect a read error. The rearrangement links TRBV19 to TRBJ2-2; D is perhaps TRBD2 (5 bases). Germline V gene sequence: CDR1 LNHDA, CDR2 SQIVND (reference sequence). This CDR3 is built from 14 residues. CDR3 sequence (DNA): TGTGCCAGTACCTATACAAGGCAAACCGGGGAGCTGGTTTTT. Translation gives CASTYTRQTGELVF.

The chain combines TRBV10-3 with TRBJ2-5; tentative D call: TRBD2 (6 bases). The germline gives CDR1 ENHRY, CDR2 SYGVKD. The CDR3 consists of 15 residues. The germline V and J ends were trimmed by 8 bases and 5 bases, with 21 bases remaining between them. As DNA, the CDR3 is TGTGCCATCTGCAGAGGAGGGCCGGATCGTGAGACCCAGTACTTC. Amino acids: CAICRGGPDRETQYF.

This chain connects TRBV24-1 to TRBJ1-1; no clear D gene. This CDR3 is built from 13 residues. With 4 bases removed from V and 1 base from J, the gap between germline ends came to 6 bases. Germline V CDR1 and CDR2: KGHDR, SFDVKD. CDR3 loop: CATSETSNTEAFF. The CDR3 region has the DNA TGTGCCACCAGTGAGACATCGAACACTGAAGCTTTCTTT.